This TCR beta chain was captured by sequencing in a study of lymphopenia after photon versus proton radiotherapy. Study-level findings and limits: Post-nadir diversity loss with photons came from oligoclonal expansion, particularly CD8+ Temra cells. Photon-treated patients lost naive T cells and TCR diversity; proton-treated stayed stable. Only patients who died were analyzed for survival; proton advantage is unproven.

Clones were read by immunoSEQ multiplex PCR, and TCRdb kept only the in-frame ones, dropping some. The sample carries 89,000 or so clones, about 83% recorded once. This CDR3 has 15 residues. V lost 5 bases to trimming and J lost 4 bases, with 15 bases between them. Germline V gene sequence: CDR1 SEHNR, CDR2 FQNEAQ (reference sequence). Turning to this clone: As yet, its antigen is unknown.

This chain uses TRBV7-9 with TRBJ2-1; D perhaps matches TRBD2 (6 bases). This TCR was sampled from a man between 60 and 70 years old with pancreatic cancer. The sample was peripheral blood, taken from a patient treated with proton-based radiotherapy. DNA for the CDR3: TGTGCCAGCAGCATTCTAGCGAACCCATACAATGAGCAGTTCTTC. Encoded protein: CASSILANPYNEQFF. The full variable domain, with the rest looked up from reference TRBV7-9 and TRBJ2-1, is DTGVSQNPRHKITKRGQNVTFRCDPISEHNRLYWYRQTLGQGPEFLTYFQNEAQLEKSRLLSDRFSAERPKGSFSTLEIQRTEQGDSAMYLCASSILANPYNEQFFGPGTRLTVL.